This TCR beta chain was found in a study of cytomegalovirus exposure and HLA in healthy donors. Looking at the study overall: The 90 to 150 validation repertoires, a later analysis reported, used the same platform as the 550 to 700 repertoires from the first cohort.

This table comes from immunoSEQ multiplex PCR, and its TCRdb copy is limited to in-frame clones, with some not included. This sample has over 110,000 clones, with roughly nine tenths found just once. For this clone: The antigen is unknown.

V was clipped by 4 bases and J by 3 bases, with 16 bases between them. Germline lookup yields CDR1 SGDLS and CDR2 YYNGEE. The CDR3 is 16 residues long. Points from the study as a whole: In vitro checks showed that a few CMV-associated chains really do target CMV antigens.

The sequenced sample was PBMCs. The chain employs TRBV9 and TRBJ2-2, with D possibly matching TRBD2 (9 bases). This TCR was sampled from a man aged 18 to 29 in good health and CMV-seronegative. The CDR3 region has the DNA TGTGCCAGCAGCCTAGCGGGACAGGCCTACACCGGGGAGCTGTTTTTT. It yields the protein CASSLAGQAYTGELFF.